Ten or more counts support the clone carrying this T cell receptor beta chain. Its antigen is not known. These data belong to a study of T-cell memory formation after mild COVID-19. Whole-study results and caveats: What remained unconfirmed was the SARS-CoV-2 specificity of second-wave clones peaking on day 37.

The germline V and J ends were trimmed by 5 bases and 5 bases, with 18 bases remaining between them. The CDR3 runs to 15 residues. TCRdb analysed the 5' RACE reads with MiXCR anew, one entry per CDR3 protein. The sample lists 140,000 or so distinct CDR3 sequences, 6% to 7% occurring once. The chain links TRBV12-3 or TRBV12-4 to TRBJ1-2; perhaps TRBD1 as D (6 bases). The sample taken for sequencing was PBMCs or a T cell subset sorted from them (not recorded which). This TCR came from an adult woman who had mild COVID-19 (a few samples of this study predate the infection). Cell type and time point are not known. This CDR3 is CASSHGRGALYGYTF. The CDR3 nucleotides are TGTGCCAGCAGTCACGGGAGGGGGGCTCTATATGGCTACACCTTC.